A selection of T cell receptor beta chains follows, all from one sample in a study of PD-1 blockade in classical Hodgkin lymphoma. Sequenced by immunoSEQ multiplex PCR; TCRdb stores in-frame clones only, minus some. Here the sample spans about 20,000 clones, roughly 80% being singletons. Specimen: peripheral blood mononuclear cells (PBMCs), collected at baseline. These TCRs come from a human donor with classical Hodgkin lymphoma. The CDR3 runs from the conserved cysteine through the conserved F or W. A D gene is named only where the DNA matches it firmly. The listing skips clone size in some rows; elsewhere it reads once, few, many or a size class.

V	size	J	D	CDR3	DNA
TRBV7-3	.	TRBJ2-5	TRBD1	CASSLDRGRDQYF	TGTGCCAGCAGCTTGGACAGGGGAAGGGACCAGTACTTC
TRBV19	.	TRBJ1-4	.	CASSSGVNNEKLFF	TGTGCCAGTAGTTCAGGGGTAAATAATGAAAAACTGTTTTTT
TRBV5-5	.	TRBJ2-2	.	CASSRGGPGTGELFF	TGTGCCAGCAGCCGTGGGGGCCCCGGAACCGGGGAGCTGTTTTTT
TRBV5-8	.	TRBJ1-5	TRBD1	CASSLWTGGTNQPQHF	TGTGCCAGCAGCTTGTGGACAGGGGGCACCAATCAGCCCCAGCATTTT
TRBV7-2	.	TRBJ2-3	.	CASNLVGFDTQYF	TGTGCCAGCAACCTAGTGGGGTTCGATACGCAGTATTTT
TRBV27	.	TRBJ2-1	.	CASGGIRGNEQFF	TGTGCCAGCGGAGGCATTCGGGGAAATGAGCAGTTCTTC
TRBV7-9	.	TRBJ1-1	.	CASSYSPAVTEAFF	TGTGCCAGCAGCTACTCCCCGGCGGTCACTGAAGCTTTCTTT
TRBV7-3	.	TRBJ2-7	.	CASSLGASYEQYF	TGTGCCAGCAGCTTGGGTGCGAGCTACGAGCAGTACTTC
TRBV19	.	TRBJ2-1	.	CASSNLYNEQFF	TGTGCCAGTAGTAACCTATACAATGAGCAGTTCTTC
TRBV15	.	TRBJ2-7	.	CATSGRAAYEQYF	TGTGCCACCAGCGGCCGGGCCGCCTACGAGCAGTACTTC
TRBV19	.	TRBJ2-2	TRBD1	CASSQQGARTGELFF	TGTGCCAGTAGCCAACAGGGGGCGCGGACCGGGGAGCTGTTTTTT
TRBV30	.	TRBJ2-7	.	CACGRRGGQGPYEQYF	TGTGCCTGTGGACGCAGAGGAGGTCAAGGTCCCTACGAGCAGTACTTC
TRBV19	.	TRBJ2-7	TRBD1	CASSVTTGGKDEQYF	TGTGCCAGTAGTGTGACGACAGGGGGCAAGGACGAGCAGTACTTC
TRBV20-1	.	TRBJ2-3	.	CSILSTDTQYF	TGCAGTATACTAAGCACAGATACGCAGTATTTT
TRBV28	.	TRBJ1-4	.	CASSNPGPVGEKLFF	TGTGCCAGCAGCAATCCGGGGCCGGTAGGAGAAAAACTGTTTTTT
TRBV7-9	.	TRBJ2-2	.	CASSPTTGELFF	TGTGCCAGCAGCCCGACGACCGGGGAGCTGTTTTTT
TRBV6-1	.	TRBJ1-2	.	CASYGWGKGGYTF	TGTGCCAGCTACGGGTGGGGTAAGGGCGGCTACACCTTC
TRBV5-1	.	TRBJ2-7	TRBD2	CASSPGGVAGGSSYEQYF	TGCGCCAGCAGCCCGGGGGGGGTAGCGGGGGGATCCTCCTACGAGCAGTACTTC
TRBV19	.	TRBJ2-3	.	CASSVEKGDTQYF	TGTGCCAGTTCCGTCGAGAAGGGCGATACGCAGTATTTT
TRBV19	.	TRBJ2-7	.	CASSIAGRPQYF	TGTGCCAGTAGTATTGCCGGGCGACCGCAGTACTTC
TRBV28	.	TRBJ1-5	.	CASPPRRSNQPQHF	TGTGCCAGCCCTCCCCGACGGAGCAATCAGCCCCAGCATTTT
TRBV6-5	.	TRBJ1-2	TRBD1	CASSPGGTYGYTF	TGTGCCAGCAGCCCAGGGGGTACCTATGGCTACACCTTC
TRBV28	.	TRBJ1-1	.	CASSHSDGEAFF	TGTGCCAGCTCCCACTCGGACGGTGAAGCTTTCTTT
TRBV18	.	TRBJ2-1	.	CASSPNRASSYNEQFF	TGTGCCAGCTCACCAAACAGGGCATCCTCCTACAATGAGCAGTTCTTC
TRBV27	.	TRBJ2-3	.	CASSHLTELTDTQYF	TGTGCCAGCAGTCACCTGACAGAGCTCACAGATACGCAGTATTTT
TRBV11-2	.	TRBJ1-1	.	CASSSGRYTEAFF	TGTGCCAGCAGCTCCGGACGGTACACTGAAGCTTTCTTT
TRBV6-5	.	TRBJ1-3	.	CASSYSKEGNTIYF	TGTGCCAGCAGTTACTCGAAGGAAGGAAACACCATATATTTT
TRBV7-8	few	TRBJ1-5	TRBD1	CASSRQGSQPQHF	TGTGCCAGCAGCCGACAGGGCAGTCAGCCCCAGCATTTT
TRBV5-1	few	TRBJ1-1	.	CASSLPEGTEAFF	TGCGCCAGCAGCTTGCCCGAAGGGACTGAAGCTTTCTTT
TRBV10-3	.	TRBJ2-3	.	CASRGEASSTDTQYF	TGTGCCTCCCGGGGAGAGGCCTCTAGCACAGATACGCAGTATTTT
TRBV11-2	once	TRBJ2-2	TRBD2	CASSRTSGRSNTGELFF	TGTGCCAGCAGTAGGACTAGCGGGAGGAGTAACACCGGGGAGCTGTTTTTT
TRBV11-2	.	TRBJ2-2	.	CASSITGYTGELFF	TGTGCCAGCAGCATAACAGGATACACCGGGGAGCTGTTTTTT
TRBV10-3	few	TRBJ1-2	.	CAISGRGENYGYTF	TGTGCCATCAGTGGTCGGGGGGAAAACTATGGCTACACCTTC
TRBV9	.	TRBJ2-1	TRBD2	CASSVGLAGGYSYNEQFF	TGTGCCAGCAGCGTAGGACTAGCGGGGGGTTACTCCTACAATGAGCAGTTCTTC
TRBV7-2	.	TRBJ2-4	TRBD2	CASSWSGGRAKNIQYF	TGTGCCAGCAGCTGGAGCGGGGGCCGAGCCAAAAACATTCAGTACTTC
TRBV2	.	TRBJ1-4	TRBD1	CASCVIQGGLVREKLFF	TGTGCCAGCTGCGTCATTCAGGGGGGGCTCGTTCGGGAAAAACTGTTTTTT